The 10 T cell receptor beta chains in this list originate from one sample, sequenced in a study of cytotoxic CD8 clonotypes in ibrutinib-treated CLL. The table came from immunoSEQ multiplex PCR; TCRdb's copy has only in-frame clones and leaves some out. Altogether roughly 76,000 clones are present, around 82% being singletons, with the ten largest covering 7.7%. The sequencing used PBMCs, collected at disease progression, from a patient treated with ibrutinib. The receptors stem from a human donor with chronic lymphocytic leukemia.

The V gene is TRBV10-3, the J gene TRBJ1-4; D ambiguous. V was shortened by 8 bases and J by 5 bases, with 9 bases between the two germline ends. The CDR3 is made up of 12 amino acids. Germline lookup yields CDR1 ENHRY and CDR2 SYGVKD. The CDR3 coding sequence is TGTGCCATCGGGGATGTAAATGAAAAACTGTTTTTT. Encoded protein: CAIGDVNEKLFF.

The chain has TRBV27 and TRBJ1-4; tentatively, D is TRBD1 (5 bases). Germline-derived CDR1 and CDR2 are MNHEY and SMNVEV (reference sequence). This CDR3 is built from 15 residues. Trimming left V 1 base short and J 5 bases short, with 11 bases between. CDR3: CASSLWGGFNEKLFF. CDR3 coding DNA: TGTGCCAGCAGTTTATGGGGGGGGTTCAATGAAAAACTGTTTTTT.

The V and J genes are TRBV19 and TRBJ2-1, with 13 bases aligning to TRBD2. Trimming at V came to 5 bases and at J to 2 bases, leaving 0 bases not matched to a gene. From germline, CDR1 is LNHDA and CDR2 SQIVND (reference sequence). This CDR3 contains 15 residues. The DNA for the CDR3 is TGTGCCAGTAGTGGACTAGCGGGGGCCTACAATGAGCAGTTCTTC. Protein product: CASSGLAGAYNEQFF.

This rearrangement joins TRBV19 to TRBJ1-1; 7 nucleotides line up with TRBD1. Per germline, CDR1 LNHDA and CDR2 SQIVND (reference sequence). The CDR3 consists of 14 residues. Trimming removed 4 bases from V and 1 base from J; junction bases left unmatched: 3. CDR3 sequence: CASSRQGPNTEAFF. CDR3 bases: TGTGCCAGTAGTAGACAGGGCCCGAACACTGAAGCTTTCTTT.

The gene calls are TRBV9 and TRBJ2-1; 8 nucleotides match TRBD2. The ends lost 10 bases at V and 0 bases at J; junction bases unmatched: 15. There are 17 residues in the CDR3. The germline V gene has CDR1 SGDLS and CDR2 YYNGEE. CDR3 nucleotide sequence: TGTGCCTCGACGGCGAGCGGGGGCCCTAGCTCCTACAATGAGCAGTTCTTC. Encoded protein: CASTASGGPSSYNEQFF.

The V and J genes are TRBV18 and TRBJ1-2; D uncertain. Looked up from germline, CDR1 is KGHSH and CDR2 is LQKENI. V shed 1 base and J shed 1 base, with 16 bases lying between them. The CDR3 is made up of 17 amino acids. CDR3 sequence reads: CASSPRRVGGNNYGYTF. CDR3 bases: TGTGCCAGCTCACCACGTCGTGTAGGTGGAAATAACTATGGCTACACCTTC. Looking up the rest from reference TRBV18 and TRBJ1-2 gives the full variable domain: NAGVMQNPRHLVRRRGQEARLRCSPMKGHSHVYWYRQLPEEGLKFMVYLQKENIIDESGMPKERFSAEFPKEGPSILRIQQVVRGDSAAYFCASSPRRVGGNNYGYTFGSGTRLTVV.

The chain is built from TRBV5-1 and TRBJ2-1; D is possibly TRBD1 (6 bases). The CDR3 totals 16 residues. Between the trimmed V and J ends, which lost 0 bases and 3 bases, there was a span of 13 bases. From germline, CDR1 is SGHRS and CDR2 YFSETQ. This chain's CDR3 is CASSLAPGADYNEQFF. In nucleotides, the CDR3 is TGCGCCAGCAGCTTGGCCCCAGGGGCGGACTACAATGAGCAGTTCTTC.

The chain links TRBV14 to TRBJ1-2, with 8 nucleotides matching TRBD1. Trimming at V came to 2 bases and at J to 0 bases, leaving 11 bases not matched to a gene. This CDR3 comprises 18 residues. CDR1 SGHDN and CDR2 FVKESK come from the germline V gene. CDR3 sequence: CASSQLGDRGQTNYGYTF. The CDR3 coding sequence is TGTGCCAGCAGCCAACTAGGAGACAGGGGCCAAACTAACTATGGCTACACCTTC. The variable domain in full, with the rest retrieved from reference TRBV14 and TRBJ1-2, is EAGVTQFPSHSVIEKGQTVTLRCDPISGHDNLYWYRRVMGKEIKFLLHFVKESKQDESGMPNNRFLAERTGGTYSTLKVQPAELEDSGVYFCASSQLGDRGQTNYGYTFGSGTRLTVV.

The chain uses TRBV18 and TRBJ2-3; D possibly corresponds to TRBD1 (5 bases). This CDR3 has 14 residues. Trimming stripped 6 bases from V and 0 bases from J, with 10 bases between. Germline CDR1 reads KGHSH; CDR2 reads LQKENI. The CDR3 bases are TGTGCCAGCTCCCGCGGACAAAGCACAGATACGCAGTATTTT. Translated, it gives CASSRGQSTDTQYF.

The V gene is TRBV15, the J gene TRBJ2-2; perhaps TRBD2 as D (6 bases). The ends were cut back, 5 bases at V and 6 bases at J, with 13 bases in the middle. Germline V gene sequence: CDR1 LNHNV, CDR2 YYDKDF (reference sequence). CDR3 length: 14 residues. CDR3 amino acids: CATSGGVGPGELFF. CDR3 sequence (DNA): TGTGCCACCAGCGGAGGGGTCGGTCCCGGGGAGCTGTTTTTT.